Listed below are T cell receptor beta chains from one sample, sequenced in a study of blood T cell repertoires in COVID-19. Some clones are missing from TCRdb's copy, which holds only in-frame ones; the method was immunoSEQ multiplex PCR. In the table there are about 180,000 clones, 80% to 90% of which are singletons. The sample comprised peripheral blood. The receptors were gathered from a man aged 50 or older with active or convalescent COVID-19. Both conserved end residues are part of each CDR3. Fields, in order: J gene, clone size, D gene, V gene, CDR3 DNA, CDR3 protein. A D gene is named only where the DNA matches it firmly. For some rows the clone size is stated as once, few or many, or as a class when expanded; others skip it.

J: TRBJ1-5
size: once
D: -
V: TRBV6-2/TRBV6-3
DNA: TGTGCCAGCAGTAATTGGGGAGAATCGCCCCAGCATTTT
CDR3: CASSNWGESPQHF

J: TRBJ1-6
size: -
D: -
V: TRBV28
DNA: TGTGCCAGCAGTTTGGGCAGGGTAAGCAGCTCGGGTAATTCACCCCTCCACTTT
CDR3: CASSLGRVSSSGNSPLHF

J: TRBJ2-7
size: -
D: -
V: TRBV6-6
DNA: TGTGCCAGCAGTTACTCGAGTAGCTACGAGCAGTACTTC
CDR3: CASSYSSSYEQYF

J: TRBJ2-5
size: -
D: -
V: TRBV12-5
DNA: TGTGCTAGTGGTTTCGGGCAGGGCCAAGAGACCCAGTACTTC
CDR3: CASGFGQGQETQYF

J: TRBJ1-1
size: -
D: -
V: TRBV28
DNA: TGTGCCAGCAGTTTATCAGGGACATTAGAAGCTTTCTTT
CDR3: CASSLSGTLEAFF

J: TRBJ2-3
size: -
D: TRBD2
V: TRBV27
DNA: TGTGCCAGCAGGTTTGCGGGAGACGATACGCAGTATTTT
CDR3: CASRFAGDDTQYF

J: TRBJ2-1
size: once
D: -
V: TRBV4-1
DNA: TGCGCCAGCAGCCAAGAAGAGGGGGATGAGCAGTTCTTC
CDR3: CASSQEEGDEQFF

J: TRBJ1-1
size: -
D: TRBD1
V: TRBV3-1/TRBV3-2
DNA: TGTGCCAGCAGTCCCGGGACAGGGACGAACACTGAAGCTTTCTTT
CDR3: CASSPGTGTNTEAFF

J: TRBJ1-4
size: -
D: -
V: TRBV6-5
DNA: TGTGCCAGCAGTTGGGGAGGGACTAATGAAAAACTGTTTTTT
CDR3: CASSWGGTNEKLFF

J: TRBJ1-5
size: -
D: -
V: TRBV6-5
DNA: TGTGCCAGCAGCACCCACGGTGATAGCAATCAGCCCCAGCATTTT
CDR3: CASSTHGDSNQPQHF

J: TRBJ2-7
size: -
D: TRBD1
V: TRBV19
DNA: TGTGCCAGTAGTATAGGAGGGACAGCAACCTACGAGCAGTACTTC
CDR3: CASSIGGTATYEQYF

J: TRBJ1-5
size: -
D: -
V: TRBV7-2
DNA: TGTGCCAGCAGCTTATTCGGGAACAATCAGCCCCAGCATTTT
CDR3: CASSLFGNNQPQHF

J: TRBJ2-3
size: -
D: TRBD2
V: TRBV18
DNA: TGTGCCAGCTCTCCCGGAGCGGGGCAGGGTACTACTGTAGATACGCAGTATTTT
CDR3: CASSPGAGQGTTVDTQYF

J: TRBJ1-2
size: -
D: -
V: TRBV3-1/TRBV3-2
DNA: TGTGCCAGCAGCCACTCGACAGGCCTACCTAACTATGGCTACACCTTC
CDR3: CASSHSTGLPNYGYTF

J: TRBJ2-7
size: -
D: -
V: TRBV7-3
DNA: TGTGCCAGCAGCTTAAATCGGGGTTCCTACGAGCAGTACTTC
CDR3: CASSLNRGSYEQYF